This is a list of T cell receptor beta chains from one sample in a study of cytomegalovirus exposure and HLA in healthy donors. Data came from immunoSEQ multiplex PCR; TCRdb stores just in-frame clones and leaves some out. The sample has about 190,000 clones, more than 75% seen once; the top ten hold roughly 2.6%. The sample was PBMCs. All receptors derive from a woman between 45 and 60 years old in good health and CMV-seropositive. Both conserved end residues are part of each CDR3. Fields, in order: CDR3 length, D gene, J gene, V gene, clone size, CDR3 DNA, CDR3 protein. The D gene is left open where the match is weak. Only part of the rows carry a size: once, few, many, or a class if the clone is expanded.

16,-,TRBJ2-5,TRBV4-2,-,TGTGCCAGCAGCCAAGCAACGGGGGGCACCCAAGAGACCCAGTACTTC,CASSQATGGTQETQYF
14,-,TRBJ1-5,TRBV7-9,-,TGTGCCAGCAGTTCGCAGGGCGGAGATCAGCCCCAGCATTTT,CASSSQGGDQPQHF
16,TRBD1,TRBJ1-4,TRBV5-6,-,TGTGCCAGCAGCTTGGGGGGACAGGGGACTAATGAAAAACTGTTTTTT,CASSLGGQGTNEKLFF
12,TRBD1,TRBJ1-2,TRBV4-1,-,TGCGCCAGCAGCCCAGGGACAGCCGGCTACGCCTTC,CASSPGTAGYAF
14,TRBD1,TRBJ1-6,TRBV5-5,-,TGTGCCAGCAGCAGACCGGGACAGAATTCACCCCTCCACTTT,CASSRPGQNSPLHF
13,TRBD2,TRBJ2-5,TRBV9,-,TGTGCCAGCAGTCGGGGGGTACAAGAGACCCAGTACTTC,CASSRGVQETQYF
17,-,TRBJ1-3,TRBV5-6,-,TGTGCCAGCAGCCCCGGTTGGGGCCGAAGCTCTGGAAACACCATATATTTT,CASSPGWGRSSGNTIYF
15,TRBD2,TRBJ2-7,TRBV9,once,TGTGCCAGCAGCGTACAAGCGGGGGGGAACTACGAGCAGTACTTC,CASSVQAGGNYEQYF
15,-,TRBJ2-2,TRBV6-5,few,TGTGCCAGCAGTTACTCACAGGGACCCACCGGGGAGCTGTTTTTT,CASSYSQGPTGELFF
13,TRBD1,TRBJ1-2,TRBV30,-,TGTGCCTGGAGCGATACAGGGGGCTATGGCTACACCTTC,CAWSDTGGYGYTF
14,TRBD1,TRBJ1-2,TRBV6-1,-,TGTGCCAGCAGTTATTACAGGGGTGGTTATGGCTACACCTTC,CASSYYRGGYGYTF
15,-,TRBJ1-6,TRBV4-2,-,TGTGCCAGCAGCCAAGCGGACAGCCTTAATTCACCCCTCCACTTT,CASSQADSLNSPLHF
14,-,TRBJ1-6,TRBV10-1,once,TGCGCCAGCAGCCCCGTGCAGGCTAATTCACCCCTCCACTTT,CASSPVQANSPLHF
12,-,TRBJ1-2,TRBV6-6,-,TGTGCCAGCAGTCGTGAGGCCTATGGCTACACCTTC,CASSREAYGYTF
16,-,TRBJ1-1,TRBV18,-,TGTGCCAGCTCACCATTCCACGGGCAGCTCGGGGCTGAAGCTTTCTTT,CASSPFHGQLGAEAFF